Sequencing of this TCR beta chain was carried out in a study of CD8 T cells in Susac syndrome. This CDR3 spans 14 amino acids. Looked up from germline, CDR1 is SQVTM and CDR2 is ANQGSEA. V lost 4 bases and J lost 2, with 14 bases in between. RNA, at about 0.5 to 1 ug, was reverse transcribed with random hexamers. Across 54 Vbeta and 13 Jbeta, TCR beta CDR3 was amplified with immunoSEQ multiplex PCR. TCRdb used MiXCR to reprocess the immunoSEQ multiplex PCR reads, holding one entry per CDR3 protein. Among around 170,000 distinct CDR3 sequences, approximately 94% were seen once, and the ten largest hold around 0.096%.

This TCR was recovered from a human donor with Susac syndrome. The chain employs TRBV29-1 and TRBJ1-1; unclear D gene. Specimen: CD4+ T cells from PBMCs. The CDR3 DNA follows: TGCAGCGTTGGAATCCCCACCCTAAACACTGAAGCTTTCTTT. It is translated as CSVGIPTLNTEAFF.